The text below deals with one TCR beta chain. Its antigen is undetermined. The data were obtained in a study of shared clonotypes between healthy human individuals. Trimming removed 4 bases at V and 3 bases at J, with 16 bases between. CDR1 and CDR2 from the germline V gene are MDHEN and SYDVKM. The CDR3 length is 16 residues. Study-wide points: Naive subsets generally had larger estimated richness than memory subsets.

Some clones are missing from TCRdb's copy, which holds only in-frame ones; the method was immunoSEQ multiplex PCR. The sample holds approximately 530,000 clones, 95% to 97% seen once. The source of this sequence is a woman younger than 45 in good health. The rearrangement joins TRBV28 to TRBJ1-5; D may be TRBD1 (5 bases). Sequenced: naive CD4+ T cells sorted from blood. The subset: CD45RA+ positively selected. The CDR3 DNA reads as TGTGCCAGCAGTTATGGGGGGGGAAACAACAATCAGCCCCAGCATTTT. Protein product: CASSYGGGNNNQPQHF. Together with reference TRBV28 and TRBJ1-5, the CDR3 gives the full variable domain: DVKVTQSSRYLVKRTGEKVFLECVQDMDHENMFWYRQDPGLGLRLIYFSYDVKMKEKGDIPEGYSVSREKKERFSLILESASTNQTSMYLCASSYGGGNNNQPQHFGDGTRLSIL.